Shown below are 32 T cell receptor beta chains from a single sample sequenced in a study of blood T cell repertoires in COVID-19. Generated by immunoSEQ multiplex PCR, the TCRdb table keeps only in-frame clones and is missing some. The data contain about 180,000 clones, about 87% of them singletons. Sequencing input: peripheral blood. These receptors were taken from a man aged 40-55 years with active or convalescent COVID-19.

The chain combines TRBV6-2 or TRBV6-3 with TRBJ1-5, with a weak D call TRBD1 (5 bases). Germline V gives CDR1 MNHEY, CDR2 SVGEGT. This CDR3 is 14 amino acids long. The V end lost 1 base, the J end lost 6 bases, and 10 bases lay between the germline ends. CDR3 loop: CASSYLGLAQPQHF. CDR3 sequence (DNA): TGTGCCAGCAGTTACTTGGGGCTCGCTCAGCCCCAGCATTTT.

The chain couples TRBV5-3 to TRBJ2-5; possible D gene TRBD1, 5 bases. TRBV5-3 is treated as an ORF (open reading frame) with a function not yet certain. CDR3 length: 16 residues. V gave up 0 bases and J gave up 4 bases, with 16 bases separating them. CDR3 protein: CARSLAAGFRRETQYF. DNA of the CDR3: TGTGCCAGAAGCTTGGCGGCAGGGTTTCGCAGAGAGACCCAGTACTTC.

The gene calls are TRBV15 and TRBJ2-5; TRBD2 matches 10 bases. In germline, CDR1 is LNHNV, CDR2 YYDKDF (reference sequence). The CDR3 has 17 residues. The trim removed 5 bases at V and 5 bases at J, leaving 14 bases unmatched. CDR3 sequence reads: CATSGGTQRGGYETQYF. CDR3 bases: TGTGCCACCAGCGGTGGAACTCAGCGGGGGGGCTATGAGACCCAGTACTTC.

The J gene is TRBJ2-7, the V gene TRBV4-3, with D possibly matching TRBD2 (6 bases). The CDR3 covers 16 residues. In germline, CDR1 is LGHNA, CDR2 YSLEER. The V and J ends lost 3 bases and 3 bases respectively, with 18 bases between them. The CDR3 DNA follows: TGCGCCAGCAGCCAGGGGCAGGAGGGGCCCTACTACGAGCAGTACTTC. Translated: CASSQGQEGPYYEQYF.

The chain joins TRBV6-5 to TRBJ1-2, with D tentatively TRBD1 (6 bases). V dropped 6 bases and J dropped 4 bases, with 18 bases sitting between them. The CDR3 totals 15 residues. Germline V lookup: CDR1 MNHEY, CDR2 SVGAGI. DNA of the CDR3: TGTGCCAGCAGCGTGCGGGGAGGGGGTACCTATGGCTACACCTTC. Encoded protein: CASSVRGGGTYGYTF.

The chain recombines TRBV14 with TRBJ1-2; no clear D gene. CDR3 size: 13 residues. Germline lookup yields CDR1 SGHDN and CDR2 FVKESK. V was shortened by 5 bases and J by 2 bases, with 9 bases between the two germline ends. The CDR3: CASSSQTNYGYTF. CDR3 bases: TGTGCCAGCAGCAGTCAGACAAACTATGGCTACACCTTC.

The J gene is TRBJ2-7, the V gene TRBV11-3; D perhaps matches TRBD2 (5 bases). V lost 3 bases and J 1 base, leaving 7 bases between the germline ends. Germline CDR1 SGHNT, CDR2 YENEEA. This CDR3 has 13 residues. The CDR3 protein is CASSLRASYEQYF. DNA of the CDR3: TGTGCCAGCAGCTTGCGGGCTTCCTACGAGCAGTACTTC.

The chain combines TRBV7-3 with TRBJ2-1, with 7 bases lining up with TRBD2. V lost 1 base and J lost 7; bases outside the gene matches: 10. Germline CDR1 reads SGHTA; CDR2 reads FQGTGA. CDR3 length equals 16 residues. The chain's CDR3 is CASSLIGGGRGNEQFF. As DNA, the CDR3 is TGTGCCAGCAGCTTAATCGGCGGGGGAAGAGGAAATGAGCAGTTCTTC.

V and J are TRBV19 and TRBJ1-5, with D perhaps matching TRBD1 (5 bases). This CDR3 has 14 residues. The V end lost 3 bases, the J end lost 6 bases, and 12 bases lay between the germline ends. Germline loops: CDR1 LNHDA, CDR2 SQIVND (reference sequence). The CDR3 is CASSIPREGQPQHF. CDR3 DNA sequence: TGTGCCAGTAGTATCCCCAGGGAAGGTCAGCCCCAGCATTTT.

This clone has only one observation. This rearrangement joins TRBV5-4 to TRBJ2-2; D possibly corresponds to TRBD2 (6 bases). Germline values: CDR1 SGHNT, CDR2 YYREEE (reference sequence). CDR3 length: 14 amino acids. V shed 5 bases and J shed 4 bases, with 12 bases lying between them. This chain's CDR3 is CASREGPATGELFF. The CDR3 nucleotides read TGTGCCAGCAGGGAGGGGCCCGCCACCGGGGAGCTGTTTTTT.

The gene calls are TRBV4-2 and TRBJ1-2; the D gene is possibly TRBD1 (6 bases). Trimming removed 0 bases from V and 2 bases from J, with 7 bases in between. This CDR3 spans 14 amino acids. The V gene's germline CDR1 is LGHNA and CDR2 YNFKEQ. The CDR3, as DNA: TGTGCCAGCAGCCAAGAAACAGGGAACTATGGCTACACCTTC. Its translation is CASSQETGNYGYTF.

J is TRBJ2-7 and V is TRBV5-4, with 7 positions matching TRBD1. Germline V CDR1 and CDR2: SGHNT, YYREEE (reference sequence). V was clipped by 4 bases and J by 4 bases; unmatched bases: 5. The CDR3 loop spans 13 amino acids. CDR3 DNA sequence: TGTGCCAGCAGCCCCCCAGGGGGTTACGAGCAGTACTTC. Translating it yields CASSPPGGYEQYF.

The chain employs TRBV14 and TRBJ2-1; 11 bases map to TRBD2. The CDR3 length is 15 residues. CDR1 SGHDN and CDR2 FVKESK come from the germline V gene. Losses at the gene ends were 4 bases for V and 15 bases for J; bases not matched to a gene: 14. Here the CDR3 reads CASSPTSGGRSMLFF. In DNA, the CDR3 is TGTGCCAGCAGCCCAACTAGCGGGGGCCGGTCGATGTTGTTCTTC.

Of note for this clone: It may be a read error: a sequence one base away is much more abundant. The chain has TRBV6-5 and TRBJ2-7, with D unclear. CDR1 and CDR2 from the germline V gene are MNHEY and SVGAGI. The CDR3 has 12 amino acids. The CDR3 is CTSSSVVYEQYF. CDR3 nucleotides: TGTACCAGCAGTTCTGTCGTCTACGAGCAGTACTTC.

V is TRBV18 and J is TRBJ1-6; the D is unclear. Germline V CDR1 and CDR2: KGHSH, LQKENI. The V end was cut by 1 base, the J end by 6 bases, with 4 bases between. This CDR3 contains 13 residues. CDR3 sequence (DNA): TGTGCCAGCTCACCACTCGGTAATTCACCCCTCCACTTT. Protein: CASSPLGNSPLHF.

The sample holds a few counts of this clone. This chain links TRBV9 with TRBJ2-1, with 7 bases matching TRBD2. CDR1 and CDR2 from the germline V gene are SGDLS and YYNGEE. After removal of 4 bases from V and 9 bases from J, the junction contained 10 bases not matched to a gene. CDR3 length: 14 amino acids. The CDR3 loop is CASSPRTSFAEQFF. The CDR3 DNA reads TGTGCCAGCAGCCCAAGGACTAGTTTCGCTGAGCAGTTCTTC. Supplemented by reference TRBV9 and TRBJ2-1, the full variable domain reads DSGVTQTPKHLITATGQRVTLRCSPRSGDLSVYWYQQSLDQGLQFLIQYYNGEERAKGNILERFSAQQFPDLHSELNLSSLELGDSALYFCASSPRTSFAEQFFGPGTRLTVL.

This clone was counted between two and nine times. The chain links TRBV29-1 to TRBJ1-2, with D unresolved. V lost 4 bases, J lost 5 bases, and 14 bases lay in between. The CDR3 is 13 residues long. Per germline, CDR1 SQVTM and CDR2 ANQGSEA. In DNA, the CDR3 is TGCAGCGTTGCCCCGAGGGTGGAATATGGCTACACCTTC. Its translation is CSVAPRVEYGYTF. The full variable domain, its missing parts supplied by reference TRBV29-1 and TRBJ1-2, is SAVISQKPSRDICQRGTSLTIQCQVDSQVTMMFWYRQQPGQSLTLIATANQGSEATYESGFVIDKFPISRPNLTFSTLTVSNMSPEDSSIYLCSVAPRVEYGYTFGSGTRLTVV.

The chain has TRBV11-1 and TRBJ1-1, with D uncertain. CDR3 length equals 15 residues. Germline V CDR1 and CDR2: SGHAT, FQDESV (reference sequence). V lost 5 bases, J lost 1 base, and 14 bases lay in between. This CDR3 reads CASSPDGKRNTEAFF. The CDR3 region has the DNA TGTGCCAGCAGCCCCGACGGGAAGAGGAACACTGAAGCTTTCTTT.

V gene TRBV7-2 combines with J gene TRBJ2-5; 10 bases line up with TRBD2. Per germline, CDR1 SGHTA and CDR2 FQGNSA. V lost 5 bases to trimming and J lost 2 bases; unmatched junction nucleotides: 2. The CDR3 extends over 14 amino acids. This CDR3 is CASSLLAGQETQYF. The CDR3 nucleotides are TGTGCCAGCAGCCTACTAGCGGGGCAAGAGACCCAGTACTTC.

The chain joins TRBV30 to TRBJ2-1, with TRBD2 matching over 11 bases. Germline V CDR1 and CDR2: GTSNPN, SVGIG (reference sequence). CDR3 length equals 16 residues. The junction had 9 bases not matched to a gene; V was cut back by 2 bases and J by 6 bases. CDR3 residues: CAWSLLPGLAVNEQFF. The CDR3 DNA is TGTGCCTGGAGTCTTCTTCCGGGACTAGCGGTCAATGAGCAGTTCTTC.

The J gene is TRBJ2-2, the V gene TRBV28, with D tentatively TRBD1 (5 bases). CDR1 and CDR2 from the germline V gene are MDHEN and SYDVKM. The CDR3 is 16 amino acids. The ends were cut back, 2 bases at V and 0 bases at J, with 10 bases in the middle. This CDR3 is CASSLGAGSNTGELFF. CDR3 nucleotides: TGTGCCAGCAGTTTAGGGGCAGGATCGAACACCGGGGAGCTGTTTTTT.

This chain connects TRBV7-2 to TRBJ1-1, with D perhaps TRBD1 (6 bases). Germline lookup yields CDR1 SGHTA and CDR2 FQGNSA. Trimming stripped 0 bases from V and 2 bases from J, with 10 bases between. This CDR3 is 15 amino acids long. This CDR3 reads CASSLARGGNTEAFF. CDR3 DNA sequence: TGTGCCAGCAGCTTAGCCCGCGGGGGCAACACTGAAGCTTTCTTT.

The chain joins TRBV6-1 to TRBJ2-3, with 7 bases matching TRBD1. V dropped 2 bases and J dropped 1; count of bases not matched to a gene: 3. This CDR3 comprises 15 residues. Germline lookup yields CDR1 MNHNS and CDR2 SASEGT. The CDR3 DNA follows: TGTGCCAGCAGTGAACGGGACAGTGGCACAGATACGCAGTATTTT. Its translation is CASSERDSGTDTQYF.

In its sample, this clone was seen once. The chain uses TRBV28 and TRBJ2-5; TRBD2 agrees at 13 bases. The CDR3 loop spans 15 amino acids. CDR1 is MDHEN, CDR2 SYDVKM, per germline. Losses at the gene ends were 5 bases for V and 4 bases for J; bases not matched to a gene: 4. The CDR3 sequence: CASSRLAGGRETQYF. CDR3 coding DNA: TGTGCCAGCAGTAGACTAGCGGGGGGAAGAGAGACCCAGTACTTC.

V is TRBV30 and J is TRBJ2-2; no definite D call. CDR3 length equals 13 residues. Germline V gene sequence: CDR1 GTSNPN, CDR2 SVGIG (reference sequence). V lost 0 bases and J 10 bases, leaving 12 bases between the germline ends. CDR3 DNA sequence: TGTGCCTGGAGTGTGGCCTGGTATGCGGAGCTGTTTTTT. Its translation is CAWSVAWYAELFF.

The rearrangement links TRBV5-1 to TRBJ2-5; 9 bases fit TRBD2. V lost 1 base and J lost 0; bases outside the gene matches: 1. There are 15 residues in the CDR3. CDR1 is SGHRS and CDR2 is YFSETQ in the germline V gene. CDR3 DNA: TGCGCCAGCAGCTTGACTAGCGGGTACCAAGAGACCCAGTACTTC. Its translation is CASSLTSGYQETQYF.

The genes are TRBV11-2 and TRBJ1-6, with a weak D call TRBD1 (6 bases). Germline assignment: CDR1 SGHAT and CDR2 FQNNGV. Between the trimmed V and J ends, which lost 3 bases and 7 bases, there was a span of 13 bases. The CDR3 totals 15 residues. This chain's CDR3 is CASSFGTPENSPLHF. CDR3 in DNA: TGTGCCAGCAGCTTTGGGACACCAGAAAATTCACCCCTCCACTTT.

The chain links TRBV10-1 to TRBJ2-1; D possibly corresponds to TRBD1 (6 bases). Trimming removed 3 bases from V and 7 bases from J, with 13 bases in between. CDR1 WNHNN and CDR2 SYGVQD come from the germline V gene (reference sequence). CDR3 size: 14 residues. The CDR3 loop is CASSEGTGLNEQFF. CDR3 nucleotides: TGCGCCAGCAGTGAAGGTACAGGGTTGAATGAGCAGTTCTTC.

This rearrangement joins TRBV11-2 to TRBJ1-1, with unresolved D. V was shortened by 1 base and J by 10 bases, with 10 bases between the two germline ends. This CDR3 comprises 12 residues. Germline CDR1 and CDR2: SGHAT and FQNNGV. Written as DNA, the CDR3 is TGTGCCAGCAGCTTAGCGGGAGGTGGAGCTTTCTTT. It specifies CASSLAGGGAFF.

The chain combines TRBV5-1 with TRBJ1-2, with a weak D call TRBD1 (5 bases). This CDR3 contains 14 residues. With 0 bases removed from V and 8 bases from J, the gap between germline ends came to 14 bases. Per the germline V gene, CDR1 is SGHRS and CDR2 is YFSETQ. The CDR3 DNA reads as TGCGCCAGCAGCTTGGATACAGGTAGCTACGGCTACACCTTC. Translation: CASSLDTGSYGYTF.

The CDR3 region is CSASDGRENEPNGYTF. As DNA, the CDR3 is TGCAGTGCTAGTGATGGTCGGGAGAATGAACCCAATGGCTACACCTTC. The rearrangement links TRBV20-1 to TRBJ1-2, with D unresolved. V was clipped by 3 bases and J by 6 bases, with 23 bases between them. CDR3 length: 16 residues. Germline loops: CDR1 DFQATT, CDR2 SNEGSKA (reference sequence).

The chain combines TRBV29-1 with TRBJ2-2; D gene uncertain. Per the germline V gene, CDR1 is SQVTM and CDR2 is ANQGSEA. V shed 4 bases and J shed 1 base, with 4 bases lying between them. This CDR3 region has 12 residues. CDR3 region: CSVAGNTGELFF. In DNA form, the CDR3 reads TGCAGCGTTGCGGGGAACACCGGGGAGCTGTTTTTT.